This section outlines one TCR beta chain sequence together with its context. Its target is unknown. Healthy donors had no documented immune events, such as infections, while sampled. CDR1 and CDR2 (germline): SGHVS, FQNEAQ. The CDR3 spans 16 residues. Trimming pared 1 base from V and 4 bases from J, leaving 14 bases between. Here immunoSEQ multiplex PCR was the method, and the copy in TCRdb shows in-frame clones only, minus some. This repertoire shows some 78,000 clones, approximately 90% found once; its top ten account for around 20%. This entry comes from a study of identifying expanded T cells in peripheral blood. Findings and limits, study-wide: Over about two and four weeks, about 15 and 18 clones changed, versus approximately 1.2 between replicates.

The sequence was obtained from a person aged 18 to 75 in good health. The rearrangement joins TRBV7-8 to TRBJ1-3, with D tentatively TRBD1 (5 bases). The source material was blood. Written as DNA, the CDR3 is TGTGCCAGCAGCTTAGGACCGGGGGGTTGGGGAAACACCATATATTTT. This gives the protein CASSLGPGGWGNTIYF.